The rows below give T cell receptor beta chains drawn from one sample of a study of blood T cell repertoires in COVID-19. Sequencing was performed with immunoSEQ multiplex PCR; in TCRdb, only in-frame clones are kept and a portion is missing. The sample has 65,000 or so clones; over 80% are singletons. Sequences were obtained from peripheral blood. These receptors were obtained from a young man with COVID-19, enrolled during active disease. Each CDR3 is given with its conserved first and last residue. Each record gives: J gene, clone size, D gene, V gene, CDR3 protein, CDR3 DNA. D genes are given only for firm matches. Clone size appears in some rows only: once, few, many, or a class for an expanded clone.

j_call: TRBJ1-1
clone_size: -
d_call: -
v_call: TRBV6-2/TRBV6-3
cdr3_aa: CASSFKLNTEAFF
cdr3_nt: TGTGCCAGCAGTTTCAAGCTAAACACTGAAGCTTTCTTT

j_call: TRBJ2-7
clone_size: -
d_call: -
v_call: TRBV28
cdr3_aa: CAITTGDYSEQYF
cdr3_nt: TGTGCCATCACGACAGGTGACTACTCCGAGCAGTACTTC

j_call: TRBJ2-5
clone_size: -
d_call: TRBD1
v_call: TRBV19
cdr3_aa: CASSRDRRETQYF
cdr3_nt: TGTGCCAGTAGTAGGGACAGGCGAGAGACCCAGTACTTC

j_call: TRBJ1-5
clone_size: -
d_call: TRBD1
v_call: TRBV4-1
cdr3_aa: CASSQGTGSNQPQHF
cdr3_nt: TGCGCCAGCAGCCAGGGGACAGGAAGCAATCAGCCCCAGCATTTT

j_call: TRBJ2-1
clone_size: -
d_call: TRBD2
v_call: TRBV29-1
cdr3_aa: CSTNAPGLANEQFF
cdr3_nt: TGCAGCACCAATGCCCCGGGACTAGCTAATGAGCAGTTCTTC

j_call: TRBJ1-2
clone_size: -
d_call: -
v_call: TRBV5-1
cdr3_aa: CASSRGEGRRLRGYTF
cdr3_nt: TGCGCCAGCAGCAGAGGCGAGGGTCGGAGGCTTAGAGGCTACACCTTC

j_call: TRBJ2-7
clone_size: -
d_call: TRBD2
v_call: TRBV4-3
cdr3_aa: CASSRELAGYEQYF
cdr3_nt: TGCGCCAGCAGCCGGGAACTAGCGGGCTACGAGCAGTACTTC

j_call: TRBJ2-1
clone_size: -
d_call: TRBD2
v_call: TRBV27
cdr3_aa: CASSLKGLGSYNEQFF
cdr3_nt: TGTGCCAGCAGTTTAAAGGGACTAGGTTCCTACAATGAGCAGTTCTTC

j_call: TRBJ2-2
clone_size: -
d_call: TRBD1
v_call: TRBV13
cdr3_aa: CASSSPTGGMDTGELFF
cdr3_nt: TGTGCCAGCAGCTCCCCGACAGGGGGGATGGACACCGGGGAGCTGTTTTTT

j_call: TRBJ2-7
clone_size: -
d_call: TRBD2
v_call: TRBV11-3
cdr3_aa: CASSQSQREGEQYF
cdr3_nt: TGTGCCAGCAGCCAATCGCAGAGGGAGGGCGAGCAGTACTTC

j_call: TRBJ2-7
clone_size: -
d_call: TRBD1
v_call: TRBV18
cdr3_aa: CASSPPRGQGANEQYF
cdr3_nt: TGTGCCAGCTCACCACCGCGAGGACAGGGGGCGAATGAGCAGTACTTC

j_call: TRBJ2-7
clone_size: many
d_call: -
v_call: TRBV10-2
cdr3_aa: CASSESRYSEQYF
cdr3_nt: TGCGCCAGCAGTGAGTCGAGGTATTCCGAGCAGTACTTC

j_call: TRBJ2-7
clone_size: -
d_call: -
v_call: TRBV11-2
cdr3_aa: CASSFYTREDYEQYF
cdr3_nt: TGTGCCAGCAGCTTTTATACCAGGGAAGACTACGAGCAGTACTTC

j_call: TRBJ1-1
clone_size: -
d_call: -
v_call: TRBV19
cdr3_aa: CASRRSSNTEAFF
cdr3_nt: TGTGCCAGTAGGAGAAGCTCGAACACTGAAGCTTTCTTT

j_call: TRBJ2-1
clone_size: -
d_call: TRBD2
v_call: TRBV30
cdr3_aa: CARTTSGSYNEQFF
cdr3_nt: TGTGCCCGGACGACTAGCGGGAGCTACAATGAGCAGTTCTTC

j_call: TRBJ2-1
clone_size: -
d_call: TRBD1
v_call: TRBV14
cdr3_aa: CASSQERGLGSYNEQFF
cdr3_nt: TGTGCCAGCAGCCAAGAGAGGGGGCTAGGGTCCTACAATGAGCAGTTCTTC

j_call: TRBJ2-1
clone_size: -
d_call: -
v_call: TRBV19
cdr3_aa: CASALMTSNEQFF
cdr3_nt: TGTGCCAGTGCCCTTATGACTTCCAATGAGCAGTTCTTC